This T cell receptor beta chain was found in a study of blood T cell repertoires in COVID-19. In the authors' methods: Cell counts per sample came from amplifying reference gene primers. Sequencing used immunoSEQ multiplex PCR; TCRdb keeps in-frame clones, though not all of them. V, J and clone size reflect that table, while D and trimming were determined from the DNA. Among roughly 80,000 clones listed, around 85% were seen once. Sequencing was done on a sample of peripheral blood. The TCR was taken from a woman older than 75 with active or convalescent COVID-19.

The CDR3 DNA reads as TGTGCCAGCAGCTTCTCGACTAGCTATCGAGGGGCCAACGTCCTGACTTTC. This encodes CASSFSTSYRGANVLTF. The chain is built from TRBV7-9 and TRBJ2-6; TRBD2 aligns across 7 bases. The CDR3 spans 17 residues. The V gene end was trimmed by 3 bases and the J gene end by 4 bases; junction bases not matched to a gene: 9. The germline V gene has CDR1 SEHNR and CDR2 FQNEAQ (reference sequence). The full variable domain, its missing parts supplied by reference TRBV7-9 and TRBJ2-6, is DTGVSQNPRHKITKRGQNVTFRCDPISEHNRLYWYRQTLGQGPEFLTYFQNEAQLEKSRLLSDRFSAERPKGSFSTLEIQRTEQGDSAMYLCASSFSTSYRGANVLTFGAGSRLTVL.